Below, 28 T cell receptor beta chains from the same sample are listed, as sequenced in a study of cytomegalovirus exposure and HLA in healthy donors. Both 60 Vbeta primers and 13 Jbeta primers went into the PCR. Assay: immunoSEQ multiplex PCR; the TCRdb copy retains only in-frame clones and omits some. The sample includes around 200,000 clones, around 75% of them seen just once. Source material: PBMCs. These receptors all come from a man aged 40-50 years in good health and CMV-seropositive.

The CDR3 DNA sequence: TGTGCCAGCGAAAAGAGGGGGAGCTATGGCTACACCTTC. It specifies CASEKRGSYGYTF. The rearrangement uses TRBV7-9 and TRBJ1-2; possible D gene TRBD1, 6 bases. With 8 bases removed from V and 4 bases from J, the gap between germline ends came to 14 bases. This CDR3 spans 13 amino acids. CDR1 and CDR2 from the germline V gene are SEHNR and FQNEAQ (reference sequence).

This clone was seen only once. The rearrangement joins TRBV11-2 to TRBJ2-7; 7 nucleotides align to TRBD1. There are 14 residues in the CDR3. Germline CDR1 and CDR2: SGHAT and FQNNGV. The J segment lost 0 bases and the V segment lost 4 bases, leaving 3 bases of the junction unmatched. The CDR3 DNA reads as TGTGCCAGCAGCTCGACAGGGAGCTCCTACGAGCAGTACTTC. This gives the protein CASSSTGSSYEQYF.

The chain has TRBV7-9 and TRBJ1-4; D remains unclear. Trimming shortened V by 3 bases and J by 8 bases, and 7 bases separated the two germline ends. In germline, CDR1 is SEHNR, CDR2 FQNEAQ (reference sequence). The CDR3 consists of 12 residues. This CDR3 reads CASSLEEEKLFF. The CDR3 region has the DNA TGTGCCAGCAGCTTGGAGGAGGAAAAACTGTTTTTT.

V and J are TRBV5-4 and TRBJ2-5; the D is unclear. The CDR3 extends over 12 amino acids. The V and J ends lost 1 base and 3 bases respectively, with 4 bases between them. Germline V lookup: CDR1 SGHNT, CDR2 YYREEE (reference sequence). The CDR3 DNA reads TGTGCCAGCAGCTTGCCAGAAGAGACCCAGTACTTC. This sequence encodes CASSLPEETQYF.

The chain links TRBV5-1 to TRBJ1-2; 7 nucleotides line up with TRBD1. The CDR3 loop spans 14 amino acids. Germline CDR1 reads SGHRS; CDR2 reads YFSETQ. The V and J ends lost 4 bases and 1 base, in that order; junction bases with no gene match: 4. The DNA of the CDR3 is TGCGCCAGCAGCCCGGGACAGCTTAACTATGGCTACACCTTC. Amino acid sequence: CASSPGQLNYGYTF.

This rearrangement joins TRBV28 to TRBJ2-6; 7 bases agree with TRBD1. The ends lost 5 bases at V and 7 bases at J; junction bases unmatched: 5. CDR3 length: 14 amino acids. Germline-derived CDR1 and CDR2 are MDHEN and SYDVKM. In nucleotides, the CDR3 is TGTGCCAGCAGTCTGACAGGGATCGCCAACGTCCTGACTTTC. It encodes CASSLTGIANVLTF.

CDR3 sequence (DNA): TGTGCCAGCAGCGAAGCCCTCACAGGGACTAGCGGCTCCTACGAGCAGTACTTC. The encoded protein is CASSEALTGTSGSYEQYF. The chain carries TRBV7-2 and TRBJ2-7; TRBD2 aligns across 11 bases. CDR1 and CDR2 from the germline V gene are SGHTA and FQGNSA. This CDR3 region has 18 residues. J was trimmed by 0 bases and V by 5 bases; bases with no gene match: 12.

CDR3 sequence: CASSVSRGGRYNEQFF. The CDR3 nucleotides are TGTGCCAGCAGCGTATCTCGGGGGGGCCGATACAATGAGCAGTTCTTC. J is TRBJ2-1 and V is TRBV9, with 8 positions matching TRBD2. The CDR3 totals 16 residues. Germline lookup yields CDR1 SGDLS and CDR2 YYNGEE. V trimming: 1 base; J trimming: 4 bases; junction bases outside the gene matches: 7.

This sequence joins TRBV7-2 and TRBJ2-5; D is perhaps TRBD1 (6 bases). The CDR3 covers 15 residues. V lost 5 bases to trimming and J lost 1 base, with 14 bases between them. The V gene's germline CDR1 is SGHTA and CDR2 FQGNSA. The chain's CDR3 is CASSRGDIIQETQYF. CDR3 sequence (DNA): TGTGCCAGCAGCAGAGGGGACATTATCCAAGAGACCCAGTACTTC.

This clone was seen a single time. The V call is TRBV30, the J call TRBJ2-1; TRBD2 matches at 15 bases. The CDR3 length is 18 residues. V lost 4 bases, J lost 8 bases, and 15 bases stayed unmatched. Germline V gene data show CDR1 as GTSNPN and CDR2 as SVGIG (reference sequence). The CDR3 protein is CAWTHRTSGGATVDEQFF. The CDR3 bases are TGTGCCTGGACCCATCGGACTAGCGGGGGGGCTACTGTAGATGAGCAGTTCTTC.

The chain joins TRBV11-2 to TRBJ2-2; tentative D call: TRBD2 (5 bases). This CDR3 region has 13 residues. Trimming stripped 7 bases from V and 4 bases from J, with 10 bases between. Germline V CDR1 and CDR2: SGHAT, FQNNGV. CDR3 nucleotide sequence: TGTGCCAGCAACCCGGCGGGCACCGGGGAGCTGTTTTTT. Its protein product is CASNPAGTGELFF.

In this sample, this clone is medium-sized. The gene calls are TRBV6-6 and TRBJ1-5, with D uncertain. The CDR3 runs 15 residues. With 2 bases removed from V and 7 bases from J, the gap between germline ends came to 15 bases. Germline loops: CDR1 MNHNY, CDR2 SVGAGI (reference sequence). DNA of the CDR3: TGTGCCAGCAGTTACGGAGAGGAGGGAGGACAGCCCCAGCATTTT. Translated: CASSYGEEGGQPQHF.

The chain has TRBV19 and TRBJ2-2, with 7 bases identical to TRBD2. Per the germline V gene, CDR1 is LNHDA and CDR2 is SQIVND (reference sequence). Trimming at V came to 6 bases and at J to 1 base, leaving 2 bases not matched to a gene. This CDR3 comprises 14 residues. CDR3: CASRPSGNTGELFF. CDR3 sequence (DNA): TGTGCCAGTAGACCTAGCGGGAACACCGGGGAGCTGTTTTTT.

V and J are TRBV20-1 and TRBJ1-2; D possibly corresponds to TRBD1 (5 bases). Between the trimmed V and J ends, which lost 3 bases and 8 bases, there was a span of 7 bases. The CDR3 runs 10 residues. CDR1 is DFQATT, CDR2 SNEGSKA, per germline (reference sequence). The CDR3 is CSARQGGYTF. CDR3 bases: TGCAGTGCTAGGCAGGGAGGCTACACCTTC.

The V and J genes are TRBV25-1 and TRBJ1-4, with 8 bases identical to TRBD1. The CDR3 length is 16 residues. Germline V lookup: CDR1 MGHDK, CDR2 SYGVNS. V lost 1 base and J lost 2; bases outside the gene matches: 3. CDR3: CASSESRGRTNEKLFF. Here the CDR3 DNA reads TGTGCCAGCAGTGAATCCAGGGGGCGTACTAATGAAAAACTGTTTTTT.

This clone was counted only a few times. The chain recombines TRBV4-1 with TRBJ1-4, with 11 positions matching TRBD1. CDR1 MGHRA and CDR2 YSYEKL come from the germline V gene. Trimming took 4 bases from V and 5 from J; bases not matched to a gene: 0. The CDR3 loop spans 14 amino acids. The CDR3 protein is CASSRDRGNEKLFF. In DNA form, the CDR3 reads TGCGCCAGCAGCCGGGACAGGGGGAATGAAAAACTGTTTTTT.

The V call is TRBV27, the J call TRBJ2-7, with TRBD1 identical over 9 bases. This CDR3 is built from 16 residues. V trimming: 2 bases; J trimming: 5 bases; junction bases outside the gene matches: 10. The germline CDR1 and CDR2 sequences are MNHEY and SMNVEV (reference sequence). The CDR3 nucleotides read TGTGCCAGCAGTTTAAGCTCGACCGGGACAGGGAACGAGCAGTACTTC. It specifies CASSLSSTGTGNEQYF.

This chain links TRBV19 with TRBJ2-7, with D possibly matching TRBD2 (5 bases). V was shortened by 3 bases and J by 1 base, with 7 bases between the two germline ends. This CDR3 is 13 amino acids long. In germline, CDR1 is LNHDA, CDR2 SQIVND (reference sequence). The CDR3 here is CASSIRDSYEQYF. The CDR3 coding sequence is TGTGCCAGTAGTATCCGGGATTCCTACGAGCAGTACTTC.

In its sample, this clone was seen once. The chain recombines TRBV27 with TRBJ1-2; possibly TRBD1 for D (5 bases). Germline assignment: CDR1 MNHEY and CDR2 SMNVEV (reference sequence). Trimming removed 5 bases at V and 4 bases at J, with 14 bases between. The CDR3 is 14 residues long. The CDR3 spells CASSPGGGGYGYTF. As DNA, the CDR3 is TGTGCCAGCAGTCCCGGGGGGGGAGGCTATGGCTACACCTTC.

The chain couples TRBV9 to TRBJ2-1, with TRBD2 matching over 10 bases. The V segment lost 6 bases and the J segment 2 bases; nucleotides outside the gene matches: 8. This CDR3 spans 16 amino acids. CDR1 and CDR2 from the germline V gene are SGDLS and YYNGEE. CDR3 in DNA: TGTGCCAGCAACGATCCTAGCGGGGGCACCTACAATGAGCAGTTCTTC. Its protein product is CASNDPSGGTYNEQFF.

This chain uses TRBV5-6 with TRBJ2-7, with a weak D call TRBD2 (7 bases). CDR3 length equals 15 residues. From germline, CDR1 is SGHDT and CDR2 YYEEEE. V shed 1 base and J shed 0 bases, with 11 bases lying between them. As DNA, the CDR3 is TGTGCCAGCAGCTTGTGGCGGGGGCCCTCCTACGAGCAGTACTTC. Its protein is CASSLWRGPSYEQYF.

V usage is TRBV7-9 and J usage is TRBJ2-3; 7 bases align to TRBD1. In germline, CDR1 is SEHNR, CDR2 FQNEAQ (reference sequence). V lost 6 bases to trimming and J lost 0 bases; unmatched junction nucleotides: 6. This CDR3 region has 15 residues. CDR3 region: CASRAPGQSTDTQYF. The CDR3 DNA is TGTGCCAGCAGAGCTCCGGGACAGAGCACAGATACGCAGTATTTT.

Notes on this clone: Other DNA sequences in the same sample also yield this CDR3. CDR3 sequence (DNA): TGTGCCAGCAGCGTGGGCAGGGGGAGCACAGATACGCAGTATTTT. Its protein is CASSVGRGSTDTQYF. The chain has TRBV9 and TRBJ2-3, with 7 bases aligning to TRBD1. The germline V gene has CDR1 SGDLS and CDR2 YYNGEE. The CDR3 loop spans 15 amino acids. Germline trimming cut 2 bases from V and 0 bases from J; bases unmatched to any gene: 3.

This chain links TRBV6-5 with TRBJ2-3, with 9 nucleotides matching TRBD1. CDR1 and CDR2 from the germline V gene are MNHEY and SVGAGI. The V segment lost 2 bases and the J segment 3 bases; nucleotides outside the gene matches: 3. The CDR3 sequence is 15 residues long. The CDR3 reads CASSYGTGQTDTQYF. In DNA form, the CDR3 reads TGTGCCAGCAGTTACGGGACAGGGCAGACAGATACGCAGTATTTT.

The CDR3 bases are TGTGCCAGCAGCTTGTTTTTCCGGGGGAACACTGAAGCTTTCTTT. Encoded protein: CASSLFFRGNTEAFF. The gene calls are TRBV5-4 and TRBJ1-1; D not certain. There are 15 residues in the CDR3. Germline CDR1 reads SGHNT; CDR2 reads YYREEE (reference sequence). V shed 1 base and J shed 1 base, with 11 bases lying between them.

The chain recombines TRBV7-2 with TRBJ1-3; TRBD1 matches at 9 bases. The V segment lost 1 base and the J segment 4 bases; nucleotides outside the gene matches: 2. This CDR3 contains 15 residues. Per germline, CDR1 SGHTA and CDR2 FQGNSA. CDR3 DNA: TGTGCCAGCAGCTTAGGGACAGGGGTGGGAAACACCATATATTTT. As protein: CASSLGTGVGNTIYF.

The V call is TRBV7-9, the J call TRBJ2-2, with D tentatively TRBD2 (6 bases). The ends were cut back, 0 bases at V and 4 bases at J, with 18 bases in the middle. Per the germline V gene, CDR1 is SEHNR and CDR2 is FQNEAQ (reference sequence). CDR3 length: 18 amino acids. CDR3 DNA sequence: TGTGCCAGCAGCTTAGCGGTCACCGGAGGGAGGTTCACCGGGGAGCTGTTTTTT. Amino acids: CASSLAVTGGRFTGELFF.

V and J are TRBV6-5 and TRBJ2-1; 9 bases are shared with TRBD2. This CDR3 has 15 residues. The J segment lost 10 bases and the V segment lost 2 bases, leaving 9 bases of the junction unmatched. CDR1 is MNHEY, CDR2 SVGAGI, per germline. CDR3 amino acids: CASSYEAGGGHEQFF. The DNA for the CDR3 is TGTGCCAGCAGTTACGAGGCGGGGGGGGGACACGAGCAGTTCTTC.